The T cell receptor (beta chain) described here comes from a study of response to subunit inactivated influenza vaccine (dated by TCRdb to 2017 to 2018). Looking at the study overall: Deep quantitative T cell receptor repertoire profiling was used in the study to track responses to a trivalent subunit inactivated influenza vaccine.

Beyond this particular receptor, the publication reports: The authors proposed that each seasonal influenza vaccination may bring in only a limited number of new T cells.

This clonotype was recorded a few times. This receptor's antigen is unknown. No per-base quality is available; no much larger clone lies one base away. Libraries were made using RT-PCR. TCRdb records Illumina HiSeq 2500 as the sequencer. TCRdb reprocessing: public reads trimmed at Q25 with fastp, clones called with MiXCR, in-frame beta chains kept. Duplicate CDR3 protein sequences are folded into a single record with the most common DNA and genes. The sample table records approximately 290,000 distinct CDR3 sequences; about 20% of these occur just once. The top ten hold about 9.3% of the sample. The sequenced sample was PBMCs from blood, obtained approximately 20 months after vaccination. The origin of this receptor is a man between 50 and 69 years old who received an inactivated influenza vaccine. Donor details come from another sample of the same person, matched by shared clones.

CDR3 protein: CASTLAGTYNEQFF. The DNA is TGTGCCAGCACTTTGGCCGGAACCTACAATGAGCAGTTCTTC. The V and J segments used are TRBV7-2 and TRBJ2-1; the D gene is not confidently resolved. The CDR3 has 14 amino acids, counting the end cysteine and phenylalanine. Only the CDR3 DNA is retained, 42 bases long and in frame from the first base. Based on the germline V gene, the CDR1 and CDR2 sequences are SGHTA and FQGNSA. V loses 7 bases, J loses 2 bases, and the germline ends lie 12 bases apart.